The clone carrying this TCR beta chain was seen only a few times. The antigen remains unidentified. Using immunoSEQ multiplex PCR, the repertoire was profiled, and TCRdb retains in-frame clones only, with some absent. Among about 56,000 clones listed, about 80% were seen once. This sample was included in a study of T cell responses to AZD1222 COVID-19 vaccine. The study's findings and limits: Spike-specific TCR breadth and depth were elevated following two AZD1222 doses. Baseline testing showed seropositivity in only a handful of AZD1222 recipients. Reports say nearly half of spike-specific TCRs go after unmutated variant regions. Only after the peak T cell response were repertoires sampled.

CDR3 length: 13 amino acids. With 2 bases removed from V and 10 bases from J, the gap between germline ends came to 9 bases. V is TRBV12-3 or TRBV12-4 and J is TRBJ1-6; D possibly corresponds to TRBD1 (5 bases). The sequence was obtained from an adult who received the AZD1222 COVID-19 vaccine. The sample in question was peripheral blood, obtained 28 days after the second AZD1222 dose. CDR3 protein: CASSLLRDSPLHF. As DNA, the CDR3 is TGTGCCAGCAGTTTATTAAGGGACTCACCCCTCCACTTT.